This TCR beta chain was sequenced for a study of blood T cell repertoires in COVID-19. Study as a whole: COVID-19 samples collected from the United States, Italy and Spain covered acute and convalescent phases.

Assay used: immunoSEQ multiplex PCR; TCRdb lists only in-frame clones, some missing. The sample yields a few hundred thousand clones, 91% seen once. Trimming cost V 0 bases and J 11 bases; bases outside gene matches: 9. Per germline, CDR1 LGHNA and CDR2 YNFKEQ. This CDR3 spans 14 amino acids. Study members were between 18 and 89 years old and lived in 20 to 30 US regions. Each participant's cohort was designated according to participant-reported clinical history. Sample: PBMCs or T cells enriched from blood (not recorded which). V gene TRBV4-2 combines with J gene TRBJ1-1; TRBD1 agrees at 7 bases. The TCR comes from a human donor in a cohort exposed to, infected with or recovered from COVID-19 (not recorded which). The donor label of this sample is uncertain. The CDR3 DNA reads as TGTGCCAGCAGCCAAGATTCGACTAAGGGGGCGGCTTTCTTT. Translated: CASSQDSTKGAAFF.